The 15 T cell receptor beta chains given below trace back to one sample, sequenced in a study of T cell responses to AZD1222 COVID-19 vaccine. The repertoire was sequenced with immunoSEQ multiplex PCR; TCRdb's copy has only in-frame clones and lacks some. This sample has approximately 74,000 clones; roughly 80% occur once, and the top ten carry about 3%. The sample was peripheral blood, taken on day 0 of AZD1222 vaccination. These receptor sequences come from an adult in good health.

The chain joins TRBV27 to TRBJ2-7; either TRBD1 or TRBD2 may fit D (6 bases each). This CDR3 has 14 residues. Germline-derived CDR1 and CDR2 are MNHEY and SMNVEV (reference sequence). Between the trimmed V and J ends, which lost 8 bases and 0 bases, there was a span of 14 bases. The CDR3 sequence: CASRYRGDSYEQYF. The DNA for the CDR3 is TGTGCCAGCCGCTATAGGGGGGACTCCTACGAGCAGTACTTC.

The rearrangement uses TRBV24-1 and TRBJ2-1, with 8 bases aligning to TRBD1. Germline values: CDR1 KGHDR, CDR2 SFDVKD. The length of the CDR3 is 12 residues. J gave up 7 bases and V 5 bases, and 0 bases lay outside the gene matches. In DNA, the CDR3 is TGTGCCACCAGTGGACAGGGGAATGAGCAGTTCTTC. It specifies CATSGQGNEQFF.

CDR3 residues: CASSPDRGVNSPLHF. CDR3 bases: TGTGCCAGCAGCCCCGACAGGGGTGTCAATTCACCCCTCCACTTT. The chain is built from TRBV9 and TRBJ1-6, with 8 bases lining up with TRBD1. Germline V lookup: CDR1 SGDLS, CDR2 YYNGEE. Trimming at V came to 4 bases and at J to 7 bases, leaving 7 bases not matched to a gene. The CDR3 sequence is 15 residues long.

CDR3 nucleotide sequence: TGTGCCAGCAGCTTCGGGGAGCGGGGGGTCCTTGGCAATGAGCAGTTCTTC. Amino acids: CASSFGERGVLGNEQFF. The J gene is TRBJ2-1, the V gene TRBV7-2; 9 bases agree with TRBD2. The germline gives CDR1 SGHTA, CDR2 FQGNSA. The CDR3 spans 17 residues. The junction had 12 bases not matched to a gene; V was cut back by 3 bases and J by 6 bases.

The count of this clone is one. V is TRBV12-3 or TRBV12-4 and J is TRBJ1-3, with D possibly TRBD1 on 5 matching bases. The V and J ends lost 6 bases and 8 bases respectively, with 14 bases between them. The CDR3 covers 13 residues. CDR3 nucleotide sequence: TGTGCCAGCAGAAGGGGCCTTCAAGACACCATATATTTT. It is translated as CASRRGLQDTIYF.

The chain uses TRBV6-5 and TRBJ2-5; 7 positions agree with TRBD1. The CDR3 is 14 residues long. The ends lost 4 bases at V and 5 bases at J; junction bases unmatched: 7. Germline CDR1 is MNHEY and CDR2 is SVGAGI. CDR3 in amino acids: CASSLQQGLETQYF. The CDR3, as DNA: TGTGCCAGCAGTTTACAACAGGGGTTGGAGACCCAGTACTTC.

The V gene is TRBV7-6, the J gene TRBJ2-1; 8 positions match TRBD2. The CDR3 is 15 amino acids. V lost 5 bases, J lost 4 bases, and 7 bases stayed unmatched. Germline-derived CDR1 and CDR2 are SGHVS and FNYEAQ. The CDR3 reads CASSLVAGGYNEQFF. The DNA for the CDR3 is TGTGCCAGCAGCCTAGTTGCGGGGGGATACAATGAGCAGTTCTTC.

The chain links TRBV20-1 to TRBJ2-7; maybe TRBD1 (5 bases). CDR1 and CDR2 (germline): DFQATT, SNEGSKA (reference sequence). V was trimmed by 3 bases and J by 3 bases, leaving 12 bases between them. The CDR3 is made up of 13 amino acids. The CDR3 bases are TGCAGTGCTAGTCCCGACAGTTACTACGAGCAGTACTTC. Protein sequence: CSASPDSYYEQYF.

The chain has TRBV30 and TRBJ2-2; D is perhaps TRBD2 (5 bases). CDR1 and CDR2 from the germline V gene are GTSNPN and SVGIG (reference sequence). The CDR3 sequence is 14 residues long. V lost 1 base, J lost 5 bases, and 11 bases lay in between. DNA of the CDR3: TGTGCCTGGAGTGCCTGGACGGGAACCGGGGAGCTGTTTTTT. Translating gives CAWSAWTGTGELFF.

The V and J genes are TRBV7-2 and TRBJ1-5; D unclear. The CDR3 runs to 12 residues. Per germline, CDR1 SGHTA and CDR2 FQGNSA. V shed 4 bases and J shed 4 bases, with 5 bases lying between them. The CDR3 coding sequence is TGTGCCAGCAGCTACTCGAATCAGCCCCAGCATTTT. It encodes CASSYSNQPQHF.

The chain has TRBV7-8 and TRBJ1-5; D perhaps matches TRBD1 (5 bases). Germline V gives CDR1 SGHVS, CDR2 FQNEAQ. The ends were cut back, 1 base at V and 1 base at J, with 20 bases in the middle. The CDR3 covers 19 residues. The DNA of the CDR3 is TGTGCCAGCAGCTTAGAATCGCTAAGGGGAAGAATGAGCAATCAGCCCCAGCATTTT. It is translated as CASSLESLRGRMSNQPQHF.

The chain couples TRBV6-2 or TRBV6-3 to TRBJ2-7, with D unresolved. Germline CDR1 and CDR2: MNHEY and SVGEGT. V dropped 1 base and J dropped 1 base, with 8 bases sitting between them. CDR3 length: 14 residues. CDR3 sequence reads: CASSYFGVSYEQYF. Here the CDR3 DNA reads TGTGCCAGCAGTTACTTTGGGGTTTCCTACGAGCAGTACTTC.

This chain uses TRBV4-3 with TRBJ2-3; 7 bases align to TRBD1. Trimming took 1 base from V and 2 from J; bases not matched to a gene: 6. Germline CDR1 is LGHNA and CDR2 is YSLEER. The CDR3 has 16 amino acids. The DNA of the CDR3 is TGCGCCAGCAGCCAAGGGGGCGACAGGGTCACAGATACGCAGTATTTT. This translates into CASSQGGDRVTDTQYF.

The rearrangement joins TRBV5-1 to TRBJ1-2; no clear D gene. The CDR3 contains 14 residues. Germline CDR1 SGHRS, CDR2 YFSETQ. V shed 0 bases and J shed 0 bases, with 6 bases lying between them. CDR3 DNA: TGCGCCAGCAGCTTGGAGGGAGCTAACTATGGCTACACCTTC. Amino acid sequence: CASSLEGANYGYTF.

V gene TRBV4-3 combines with J gene TRBJ2-7, with TRBD1 matching over 7 bases. Per germline, CDR1 LGHNA and CDR2 YSLEER. With 2 bases clipped from V and 0 bases from J, the junction kept 10 bases outside the gene matches. The CDR3 is 17 residues long. In nucleotides, the CDR3 is TGCGCCAGCAGCCAAAACCTCCGGGACAGAGGCTCCTACGAGCAGTACTTC. Its translation: CASSQNLRDRGSYEQYF.